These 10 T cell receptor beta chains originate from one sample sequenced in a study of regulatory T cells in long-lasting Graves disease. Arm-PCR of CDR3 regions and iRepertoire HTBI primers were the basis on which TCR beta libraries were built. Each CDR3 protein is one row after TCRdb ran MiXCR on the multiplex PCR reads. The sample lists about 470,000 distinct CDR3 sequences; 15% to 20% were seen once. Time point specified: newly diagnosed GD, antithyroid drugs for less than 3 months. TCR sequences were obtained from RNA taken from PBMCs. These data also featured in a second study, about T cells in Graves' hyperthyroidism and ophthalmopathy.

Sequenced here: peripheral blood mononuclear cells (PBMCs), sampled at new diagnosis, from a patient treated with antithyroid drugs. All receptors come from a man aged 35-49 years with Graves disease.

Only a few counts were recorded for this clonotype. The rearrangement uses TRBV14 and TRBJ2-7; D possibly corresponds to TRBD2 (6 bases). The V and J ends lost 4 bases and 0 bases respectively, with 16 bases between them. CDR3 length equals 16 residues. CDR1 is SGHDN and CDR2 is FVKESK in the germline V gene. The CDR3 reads CASSPIRGTSSYEQYF. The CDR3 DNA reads TGTGCCAGCAGCCCCATCCGGGGGACGAGCTCCTACGAGCAGTACTTC.

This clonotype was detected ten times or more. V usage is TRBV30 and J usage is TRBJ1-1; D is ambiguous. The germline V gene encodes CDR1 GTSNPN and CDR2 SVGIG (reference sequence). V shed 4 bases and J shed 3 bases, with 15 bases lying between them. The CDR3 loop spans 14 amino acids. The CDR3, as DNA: TGTGCCTGGAATTTTGTGGGCCCCTACACTGAAGCTTTCTTT. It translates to CAWNFVGPYTEAFF.

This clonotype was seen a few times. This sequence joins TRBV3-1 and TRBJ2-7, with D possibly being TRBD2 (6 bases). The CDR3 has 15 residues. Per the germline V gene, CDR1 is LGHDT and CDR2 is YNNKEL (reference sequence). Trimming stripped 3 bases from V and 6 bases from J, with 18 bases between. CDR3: CASSHTGLGSSEQYF. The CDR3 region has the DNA TGTGCCAGCAGCCACACGGGACTGGGGTCTTCCGAGCAGTACTTC.

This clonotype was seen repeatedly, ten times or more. The CDR3 nucleotides are TGTGCCAGCAGCATCTTTCAGGAGCAGTTCTTC. Protein: CASSIFQEQFF. V and J are TRBV7-9 and TRBJ2-1; D gene ambiguous. CDR1 and CDR2 (germline): SEHNR, FQNEAQ (reference sequence). Trimming shortened V by 5 bases and J by 10 bases, and 9 bases separated the two germline ends. The CDR3 totals 11 residues. Full variable domain (outside the CDR3, taken from reference TRBV7-9 and TRBJ2-1): DTGVSQNPRHKITKRGQNVTFRCDPISEHNRLYWYRQTLGQGPEFLTYFQNEAQLEKSRLLSDRFSAERPKGSFSTLEIQRTEQGDSAMYLCASSIFQEQFFGPGTRLTVL.

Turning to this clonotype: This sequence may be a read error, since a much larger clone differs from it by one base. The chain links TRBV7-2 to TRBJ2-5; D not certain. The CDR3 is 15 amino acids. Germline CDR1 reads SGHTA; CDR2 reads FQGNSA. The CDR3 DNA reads TGTGCCAGCAGCTCTCTAGTCAGGCACCAAGAGGCCCAGTACTTC. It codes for CASSSLVRHQEAQYF.

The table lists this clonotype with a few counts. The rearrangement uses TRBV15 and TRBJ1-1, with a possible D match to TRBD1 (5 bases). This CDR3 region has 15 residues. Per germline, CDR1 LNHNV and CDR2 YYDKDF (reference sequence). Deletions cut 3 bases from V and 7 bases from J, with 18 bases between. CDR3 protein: CATSRDRGVGFEAFF. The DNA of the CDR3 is TGTGCCACCAGCAGGGATCGGGGGGTGGGCTTTGAAGCTTTCTTT.

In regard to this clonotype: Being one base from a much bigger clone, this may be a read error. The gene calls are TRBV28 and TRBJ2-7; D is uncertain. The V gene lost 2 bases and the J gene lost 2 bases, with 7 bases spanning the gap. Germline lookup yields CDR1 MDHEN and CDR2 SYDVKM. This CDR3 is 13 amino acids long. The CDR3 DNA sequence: TGTGCCAGCAGTTTAACGTACCCCTACGAGCAGTACTTC. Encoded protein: CASSLTYPYEQYF.

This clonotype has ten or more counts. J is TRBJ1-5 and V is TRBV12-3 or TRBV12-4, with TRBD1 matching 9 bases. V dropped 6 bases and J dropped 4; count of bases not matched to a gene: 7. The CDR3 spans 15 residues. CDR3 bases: TGTGCCAGCAGACTCGGACAGGGGCCAAATCAGCCCCAGCATTTT. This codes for CASRLGQGPNQPQHF.

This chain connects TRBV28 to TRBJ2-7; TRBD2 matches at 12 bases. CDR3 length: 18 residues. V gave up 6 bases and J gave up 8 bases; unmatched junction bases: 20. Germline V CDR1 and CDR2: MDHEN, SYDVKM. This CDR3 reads CASSSQLAGGTLPGKQYF. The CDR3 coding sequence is TGTGCCAGCAGCTCCCAACTAGCGGGAGGAACCCTTCCTGGAAAGCAGTACTTC.

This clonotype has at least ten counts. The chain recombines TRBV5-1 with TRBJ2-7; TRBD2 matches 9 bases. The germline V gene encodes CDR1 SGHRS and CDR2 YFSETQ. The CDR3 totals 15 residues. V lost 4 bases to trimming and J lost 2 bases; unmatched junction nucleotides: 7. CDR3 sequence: CASSHGTSTAYEQYF. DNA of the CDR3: TGCGCCAGCAGCCATGGGACTAGCACTGCCTACGAGCAGTACTTC.